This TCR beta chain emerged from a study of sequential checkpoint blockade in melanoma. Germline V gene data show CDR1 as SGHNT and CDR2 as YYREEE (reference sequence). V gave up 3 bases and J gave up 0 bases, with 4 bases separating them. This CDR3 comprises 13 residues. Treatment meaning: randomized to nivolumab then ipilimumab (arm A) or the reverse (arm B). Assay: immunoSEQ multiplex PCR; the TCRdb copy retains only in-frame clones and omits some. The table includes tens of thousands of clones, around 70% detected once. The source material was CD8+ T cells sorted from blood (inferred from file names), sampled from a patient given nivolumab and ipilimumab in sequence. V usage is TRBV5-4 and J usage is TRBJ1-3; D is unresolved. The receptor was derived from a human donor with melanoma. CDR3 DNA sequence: TGTGCCAGCAGCTCCAACTCTGGAAACACCATATATTTT. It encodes CASSSNSGNTIYF.